This T cell receptor (beta chain) was documented in a study of cytomegalovirus exposure and HLA in healthy donors. Study-level points and caveats: Being productive about 90% or about 30% of the time was typical of most TCR beta V segments in an earlier analysis.

Details on this clone: Its antigen is still unknown.

The PCR employed 60 Vbeta primers together with 13 Jbeta primers. TCRdb keeps only in-frame clones here, not all; method: immunoSEQ multiplex PCR. Among hundreds of thousands of clones listed, around 80% were seen once. The CDR3 runs 13 residues. Per germline, CDR1 LNHDA and CDR2 SQIVND (reference sequence). The V and J ends lost 1 base and 1 base respectively, with 4 bases between them. The TCR was taken from a male donor in good health and CMV-seronegative. The gene calls are TRBV19 and TRBJ1-1; D not resolved. The source material was PBMCs. CDR3 in DNA: TGTGCCAGTAGTATAGTAGAGAACACTGAAGCTTTCTTT. Translation: CASSIVENTEAFF.